This T cell receptor beta chain was identified during a study of blood T cell repertoires in COVID-19. For the study at large: There were acute and convalescent COVID-19 samples, and they came from the United States, Italy and Spain. Sample material is recorded as cDNA or gDNA derived from T cells, B-cell-depleted T cells, or PBMCs.

As processed by the authors: Amplification with reference gene primers provided the estimates of nucleated cell counts. Some clones are missing from TCRdb's copy, which holds only in-frame ones; the method was immunoSEQ multiplex PCR. Clone size and the V and J calls come from that table; the DNA yielded D and trimming. This sample has 180,000 or so clones; roughly 88% occur once, and the top ten carry more than 3.5%. Sequencing used peripheral blood. This sequence was found in a woman in her twenties or thirties with acute or convalescent COVID-19.

In DNA, the CDR3 is TGTGCCTGGACAAATGACAGGGTCGAAGCTTTCTTT. The encoded protein is CAWTNDRVEAFF. This sequence joins TRBV30 and TRBJ1-1, with TRBD1 matching 7 bases. With 4 bases clipped from V and 8 bases from J, the junction kept 7 bases outside the gene matches. CDR3 length: 12 amino acids. Germline V lookup: CDR1 GTSNPN, CDR2 SVGIG (reference sequence).